Reported below is one T cell receptor beta chain. Its antigen is not known. The record originates from a study of identifying expanded T cells in peripheral blood. Clones were sequenced by immunoSEQ multiplex PCR, and TCRdb holds only the in-frame ones, with some missing. The table lists some 97,000 clones, 80% to 90% of them singletons, with 4.5% to 6.5% in the top ten. Study conclusions and caveats: Approximately 1.2 clones differed between technical replicates, versus approximately 16 and 20 over time.

Healthy donors had no documented immune events, such as infections, while sampled. The sample consisted of blood. The TCR sequence derives from a person aged 18 to 70 in good health.

The CDR3 nucleotides are TGTGCCATCAGTGAGGATTTGACAGGGGGCTATGGCTACACCTTC. It translates to CAISEDLTGGYGYTF. This chain joins TRBV10-3 and TRBJ1-2; 9 nucleotides match TRBD1. CDR1 is ENHRY, CDR2 SYGVKD, per germline. CDR3 size: 15 residues. V trimming: 2 bases; J trimming: 4 bases; junction bases outside the gene matches: 5.